There are a few counts of the clone carrying this T cell receptor (beta chain). The sample originates from a study of CD8+ T cells in alopecia areata. Extracted from the samples, RNA was reverse transcribed into cDNA to serve as the sequencing template. TCRdb keeps only in-frame clones here, not all; method: immunoSEQ multiplex PCR. The sample shows around 140,000 clones, roughly 46% of them seen only once. The germline CDR1 and CDR2 sequences are LNHDA and SQIVND (reference sequence). V was shortened by 6 bases and J by 0 bases, with 14 bases between the two germline ends. The CDR3 contains 15 residues.

Specimen: CD4+ T cells sorted from blood, collected at week 0. This receptor was identified in a human donor with alopecia areata. The chain has TRBV19 and TRBJ1-1, with a tentative D call TRBD1 (5 bases). This chain's CDR3 is CASSPGRVMNTEAFF. In nucleotides, the CDR3 is TGTGCCAGTAGCCCAGGGAGAGTTATGAACACTGAAGCTTTCTTT.